This is a list of T cell receptor beta chains from one sample in a study of blood T cell repertoires in COVID-19. Sequencing used immunoSEQ multiplex PCR; TCRdb keeps in-frame clones, though not all of them. The sample records around 87,000 clones, roughly 71% being singletons. Sequences were obtained from peripheral blood. These receptors originate from a woman of 80 years or more with acute or convalescent COVID-19. The CDR3 runs from the conserved cysteine through the conserved F or W. A D gene is named only where the DNA matches it firmly. For some rows the clone size is stated as once, few or many, or as a class when expanded; others skip it.

d_call j_call v_call clone_size cdr3_nt cdr3_aa
TRBD2 TRBJ2-3 TRBV11-2 - TGTGCCAGCAGCTTAGGGCGACTAGCGGGGATGGGAGATACGCAGTATTTT CASSLGRLAGMGDTQYF
- TRBJ1-3 TRBV13 - TGTGCCAGCAGCTTAAGTAGGGGAACTGGAAACACCATATATTTT CASSLSRGTGNTIYF
TRBD1 TRBJ1-3 TRBV3-1/TRBV3-2 once TGTGCCAGCAGCCAAGTCATATCGCAGGGGGCTTCAGACACCATATATTTT CASSQVISQGASDTIYF
TRBD1 TRBJ2-2 TRBV19 few TGTGCCAGTAGTCCCGGGACAGTGAACACCGGGGAGCTGTTTTTT CASSPGTVNTGELFF
- TRBJ1-2 TRBV7-9 - TGTGCCAGCAGCAAACCGGGATCCTATGGCTACACCTTC CASSKPGSYGYTF
TRBD1 TRBJ2-3 TRBV11-2 - TGTGCCAGCAGCCCTCCGACAGGGGCAGATACGCAGTATTTT CASSPPTGADTQYF
- TRBJ1-2 TRBV27 few TGTGCCAGCAGTTTAGCAGGGAGGGACTATGGCTACACCTTC CASSLAGRDYGYTF
- TRBJ1-2 TRBV24-1 once TGTGCCTCTAGTGGGGGCCAGGGCTACACCTTC CASSGGQGYTF
TRBD1 TRBJ2-3 TRBV27 - TGTGCCAGCAGTTTCCACACAGGGGGTTTCACAGATACGCAGTATTTT CASSFHTGGFTDTQYF
- TRBJ2-7 TRBV27 - TGTGCCAGCAGTTTATCCGCGGGACCGACGAGGGAGTCGTACTTC CASSLSAGPTRESYF
- TRBJ2-3 TRBV5-1 - TGCGCCAGCAGTCTTCTCCAGGGAAGCACAGATACGCAGTATTTT CASSLLQGSTDTQYF
- TRBJ2-1 TRBV27 - TGTGCCAGCAGTTTATTGGGGGGGCCCTCGGGGAATGAGCAGTTCTTC CASSLLGGPSGNEQFF
TRBD2 TRBJ2-3 TRBV25-1 - TGTGCCAGCAGTGAGAGCGGGAGAACAGATACGCAGTATTTT CASSESGRTDTQYF
TRBD1 TRBJ1-4 TRBV24-1 - TGTGCCACCAGTGATCCACCCCCGACAGGGGGGAATGAAAAACTGTTTTTT CATSDPPPTGGNEKLFF
- TRBJ1-5 TRBV28 - TGTGCCAGCACCCCAAGGAACGGGGGCAATCAGCCCCAGCATTTT CASTPRNGGNQPQHF
- TRBJ2-5 TRBV7-9 - TGTGCCAGCAGCCGTCCTTATACAGGAGAGACCCAGTACTTC CASSRPYTGETQYF
TRBD1 TRBJ2-7 TRBV28 - TGTGCCAGCAGTTTAGATCAGGGGGACTACGAGCAGTACTTC CASSLDQGDYEQYF
TRBD2 TRBJ2-5 TRBV3-1/TRBV3-2 - TGTGCCAGCAGCCAAAAGACCGGGACTAGGTTCCAAGAGACCCAGTACTTC CASSQKTGTRFQETQYF
- TRBJ2-2 TRBV7-2 - TGTGCCAGCAGCCCCGGGTCCGGGGAGCTGTTTTTT CASSPGSGELFF
TRBD1 TRBJ1-2 TRBV28 few TGTGCCAGCAGAGACCACAGGGGGAACTATGGCTACACCTTC CASRDHRGNYGYTF
- TRBJ1-1 TRBV3-1/TRBV3-2 - TGTGCCAGCAGTTTCGGGAACACTGAAGCTTTCTTT CASSFGNTEAFF
TRBD2 TRBJ2-4 TRBV7-8 - TGTGCCAGCAGCTTAGCGAAAGGAGCGGGAAGTGGGTCAAACATTCAGTACTTC CASSLAKGAGSGSNIQYF
- TRBJ1-5 TRBV30 once TGTGCCTGGAGCGCCGGGGGGGGGCAGCCCCAGCATTTT CAWSAGGGQPQHF
- TRBJ2-5 TRBV11-1 - TGTGCCAGCAGCGCGAGGCGCGGGGGCGTCCAAGAGACCCAGTACTTC CASSARRGGVQETQYF
- TRBJ2-5 TRBV21-1 - TGTGCCAGCAGCGCCCAAGGGGCTTCCACGGGAGAGACCCAGTACTTC CASSAQGASTGETQYF
- TRBJ1-4 TRBV10-3 - TGTGCCATCAGCGGGGACTCTCCTGAAAAACTGTTTTTT CAISGDSPEKLFF
TRBD2 TRBJ2-7 TRBV11-2 - TGTGCCAGCAGCTCCATGATACTAGCGGGAGGAATGAACGAGCAGTACTTC CASSSMILAGGMNEQYF
- TRBJ2-2 TRBV6-5 - TGTGCCAGCATTAGGACACCTAACACCGGGGAGCTGTTTTTT CASIRTPNTGELFF